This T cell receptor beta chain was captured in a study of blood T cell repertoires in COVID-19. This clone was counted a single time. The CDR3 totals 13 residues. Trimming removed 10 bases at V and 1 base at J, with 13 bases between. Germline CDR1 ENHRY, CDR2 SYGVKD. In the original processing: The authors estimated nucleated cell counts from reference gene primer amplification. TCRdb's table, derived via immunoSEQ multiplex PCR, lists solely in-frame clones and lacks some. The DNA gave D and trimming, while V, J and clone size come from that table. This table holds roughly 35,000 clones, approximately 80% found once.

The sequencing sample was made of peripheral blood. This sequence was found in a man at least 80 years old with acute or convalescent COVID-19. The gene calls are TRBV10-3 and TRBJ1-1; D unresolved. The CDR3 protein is CATSGHGNTEAFF. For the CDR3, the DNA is TGTGCCACCTCTGGGCACGGGAACACTGAAGCTTTCTTT.